This T cell receptor beta chain was captured by sequencing in a study of response to subunit inactivated influenza vaccine. Study conclusions and caveats: It was the authors' suggestion that each seasonal influenza vaccination recruits few new T cells.

TCRdb re-called the RT-PCR reads through MiXCR, storing one row per CDR3 protein. The sample holds 590,000 or so distinct CDR3 sequences, 12% to 15% seen once. Worth noting for this clonotype: Its antigen is currently unknown.

Deletions cut 2 bases from V and 5 bases from J, with 8 bases between. The CDR3 spans 13 residues. The sample was PBMCs from blood, taken around two weeks before vaccination. J is TRBJ2-3 and V is TRBV12-3 or TRBV12-4; D ambiguous. This TCR derives from a man aged 50-59 years who received an inactivated influenza vaccine. The CDR3 protein is CASSLLHRDTQYF. The CDR3 coding sequence is TGTGCCAGCAGTTTACTCCACAGAGATACGCAGTATTTT.